Listed here are 22 T cell receptor beta chains from one sample, sequenced in a study of cytomegalovirus exposure and HLA in healthy donors. Amplification used 60 Vbeta primers and 13 Jbeta primers. The protocol was immunoSEQ multiplex PCR, while the TCRdb copy is restricted to in-frame clones and leaves out a portion. The table includes fewer than 200,000 clones, about 80% detected once. Sequences were obtained from PBMCs. The receptors were gathered from a middle-aged man in good health and CMV-seronegative.

This clone was recorded a few times. V usage is TRBV5-6 and J usage is TRBJ2-2; TRBD2 is a possible D gene (6 bases). V was clipped by 4 bases and J by 5 bases, with 12 bases between them. Germline assignment: CDR1 SGHDT and CDR2 YYEEEE. The CDR3 spans 14 residues. CDR3 loop: CASSPVGGTGELFF. CDR3 nucleotides: TGTGCCAGCAGCCCGGTGGGAGGTACCGGGGAGCTGTTTTTT. The full variable domain, rest sourced from reference TRBV5-6 and TRBJ2-2, is DAGVTQSPTHLIKTRGQQVTLRCSPKSGHDTVSWYQQALGQGPQFIFQYYEEEERQRGNFPDRFSGHQFPNYSSELNVNALLLGDSALYLCASSPVGGTGELFFGEGSRLTVL.

This sequence joins TRBV2 and TRBJ1-1, with TRBD1 identical over 8 bases. CDR3 size: 14 residues. After removal of 5 bases from V and 7 bases from J, the junction contained 9 bases not matched to a gene. Germline CDR1 reads SNHLY; CDR2 reads FYNNEI. CDR3 protein: CASSKDRGNSEAFF. The CDR3 region has the DNA TGTGCCAGCAGTAAAGACAGGGGTAATAGTGAAGCTTTCTTT.

This chain uses TRBV5-1 with TRBJ2-7; tentatively, D is TRBD1 (5 bases). The length of the CDR3 is 14 residues. The germline V and J ends were trimmed by 2 bases and 5 bases, with 14 bases remaining between them. Per the germline V gene, CDR1 is SGHRS and CDR2 is YFSETQ. The DNA of the CDR3 is TGCGCCAGCAGCTTCAAAGGGGCGGAAAACGAGCAGTACTTC. Translation: CASSFKGAENEQYF.

The rearrangement joins TRBV4-3 to TRBJ2-6, with 9 nucleotides matching TRBD1. The V and J ends lost 1 base and 1 base, in that order; junction bases with no gene match: 11. CDR1 and CDR2 from the germline V gene are LGHNA and YSLEER. This CDR3 is 20 amino acids long. The CDR3, as DNA: TGCGCCAGCAGCCAAGGAGGGGCCGGACAGGGGCTTTCTGGGGCCAACGTCCTGACTTTC. Translating it yields CASSQGGAGQGLSGANVLTF.

The V call is TRBV11-1, the J call TRBJ2-7, with D hard to call. V was shortened by 4 bases and J by 3 bases, with 7 bases between the two germline ends. The CDR3 contains 12 residues. The germline gives CDR1 SGHAT, CDR2 FQDESV (reference sequence). CDR3 residues: CASSYLLYEQYF. In nucleotides, the CDR3 is TGTGCCAGCAGCTATCTCCTCTACGAGCAGTACTTC. The full variable domain, with the rest looked up from reference TRBV11-1 and TRBJ2-7, is EAEVAQSPRYKITEKSQAVAFWCDPISGHATLYWYRQILGQGPELLVQFQDESVVDDSQLPKDRFSAERLKGVDSTLKIQPAELGDSAMYLCASSYLLYEQYFGPGTRLTVT.

V usage is TRBV6-1 and J usage is TRBJ2-5; TRBD2 matches 7 bases. The CDR3 totals 15 residues. V was pared by 1 base and J by 5 bases, with 7 bases of the junction left unmatched. Germline loops: CDR1 MNHNS, CDR2 SASEGT. CDR3 amino acids: CASSEGGGRRETQYF. CDR3 bases: TGTGCCAGCAGTGAAGGGGGCGGGAGAAGGGAGACCCAGTACTTC.

This CDR3 reads CASSWGLPGSSYNEQFF. CDR3 in DNA: TGTGCCAGCAGCTGGGGACTACCCGGAAGCTCCTACAATGAGCAGTTCTTC. J is TRBJ2-1 and V is TRBV7-2, with 7 bases aligning to TRBD2. Germline CDR1 SGHTA, CDR2 FQGNSA. The CDR3 has 17 amino acids. The trim removed 4 bases at V and 0 bases at J, leaving 9 bases unmatched.

This clone was seen once. V usage is TRBV29-1 and J usage is TRBJ2-5; TRBD2 matches at 11 bases. The CDR3 spans 14 residues. The V gene end was trimmed by 8 bases and the J gene end by 3 bases; junction bases not matched to a gene: 8. CDR1 SQVTM and CDR2 ANQGSEA come from the germline V gene. The CDR3 sequence: CSTVAGGPEETQYF. DNA of the CDR3: TGCAGCACAGTAGCGGGAGGGCCGGAAGAGACCCAGTACTTC.

The gene calls are TRBV2 and TRBJ2-5; 7 bases fit TRBD2. Germline V lookup: CDR1 SNHLY, CDR2 FYNNEI. CDR3 length equals 15 residues. J was trimmed by 4 bases and V by 1 base; bases with no gene match: 6. CDR3 amino acids: CASSEEPWEGETQYF. DNA for the CDR3: TGTGCCAGCAGTGAAGAACCCTGGGAGGGAGAGACCCAGTACTTC. Supplemented by reference TRBV2 and TRBJ2-5, the full variable domain reads EPEVTQTPSHQVTQMGQEVILRCVPISNHLYFYWYRQILGQKVEFLVSFYNNEISEKSEIFDDQFSVERPDGSNFTLKIRSTKLEDSAMYFCASSEEPWEGETQYFGPGTRLLVL.

The table lists this clone with a count of one. This sequence joins TRBV5-4 and TRBJ2-1; 9 bases align to TRBD1. The CDR3 consists of 14 residues. Germline-derived CDR1 and CDR2 are SGHNT and YYREEE (reference sequence). J lost 4 bases, V lost 2 bases, and 1 base had no gene match. The CDR3 here is CASSLQGAYNEQFF. As DNA, the CDR3 is TGTGCCAGCAGCTTACAGGGGGCTTACAATGAGCAGTTCTTC.

The sample holds one count of this clone. The chain uses TRBV5-4 and TRBJ2-1, with 9 bases matching TRBD2. With 7 bases clipped from V and 5 bases from J, the junction kept 10 bases outside the gene matches. The CDR3 has 15 amino acids. Germline V gene lookup returns CDR1 SGHNT and CDR2 YYREEE (reference sequence). The CDR3 here is CASSVGGLADNEQFF. The DNA of the CDR3 is TGTGCCAGCTCAGTGGGGGGACTAGCCGACAATGAGCAGTTCTTC.

This clone was counted only a few times. The chain couples TRBV4-3 to TRBJ2-1, with 12 nucleotides matching TRBD2. The CDR3 contains 16 residues. V lost 2 bases to trimming and J lost 6 bases; unmatched junction nucleotides: 5. Per the germline V gene, CDR1 is LGHNA and CDR2 is YSLEER. The CDR3 spells CASSQRMTSGGNEQFF. The CDR3 nucleotides are TGCGCCAGCAGCCAAAGAATGACTAGCGGGGGCAATGAGCAGTTCTTC.

This clone has just a few counts. The genes are TRBV27 and TRBJ2-7, with 13 positions matching TRBD2. Germline CDR1 is MNHEY and CDR2 is SMNVEV (reference sequence). The length of the CDR3 is 15 residues. Unmatched junction bases numbered 5, after V lost 4 bases and J lost 5 bases. The CDR3 loop reads CASSSGLAGVHEQYF. The CDR3 nucleotides are TGTGCCAGCAGTTCCGGACTAGCGGGAGTCCACGAGCAGTACTTC.

The V gene is TRBV13, the J gene TRBJ2-5, with 12 bases identical to TRBD1. This CDR3 region has 16 residues. V gave up 5 bases and J gave up 0 bases; unmatched junction bases: 4. The germline V gene has CDR1 PRHDT and CDR2 FYEKMQ (reference sequence). In DNA, the CDR3 is TGTGCCAGCAGCCTCCGGGACAGGGGGCACCAAGAGACCCAGTACTTC. Translation: CASSLRDRGHQETQYF.

This clone turned up a few times. Other DNA sequences in this specimen translate into the identical CDR3. The chain employs TRBV2 and TRBJ2-5; 7 bases are a match to TRBD2. This CDR3 is built from 21 residues. The germline gives CDR1 SNHLY, CDR2 FYNNEI. J gave up 0 bases and V 6 bases, and 25 bases lay outside the gene matches. The CDR3: CASSEPRTSRTSRPNQETQYF. DNA for the CDR3: TGTGCCAGCAGCGAACCCCGGACTTCCCGGACTAGTCGCCCTAACCAAGAGACCCAGTACTTC. Full variable domain (missing parts from reference TRBV2 and TRBJ2-5): EPEVTQTPSHQVTQMGQEVILRCVPISNHLYFYWYRQILGQKVEFLVSFYNNEISEKSEIFDDQFSVERPDGSNFTLKIRSTKLEDSAMYFCASSEPRTSRTSRPNQETQYFGPGTRLLVL.

The chain has TRBV15 and TRBJ2-1; weak D call: TRBD2 (6 bases). The CDR3 spans 14 residues. Trimming took 5 bases from V and 9 from J, leaving 17 bases between them. Germline CDR1 and CDR2: LNHNV and YYDKDF (reference sequence). CDR3 nucleotides: TGTGCCACCAGCCAAGGGACTTTCGAAGGTGAGCAGTTCTTC. Its translation: CATSQGTFEGEQFF. The full variable domain, completed using reference TRBV15 and TRBJ2-1, is DAMVIQNPRYQVTQFGKPVTLSCSQTLNHNVMYWYQQKSSQAPKLLFHYYDKDFNNEADTPDNFQSRRPNTSFCFLDIRSPGLGDTAMYLCATSQGTFEGEQFFGPGTRLTVL.

The genes are TRBV5-1 and TRBJ2-5; 10 bases map to TRBD1. The V gene end was trimmed by 4 bases and the J gene end by 4 bases; junction bases not matched to a gene: 4. Germline loops: CDR1 SGHRS, CDR2 YFSETQ. CDR3 length: 14 residues. The CDR3 sequence is CASSRDRGRETQYF. CDR3 coding DNA: TGCGCCAGCAGCCGAGACAGGGGGCGAGAGACCCAGTACTTC. The full variable domain, rest sourced from reference TRBV5-1 and TRBJ2-5, is KAGVTQTPRYLIKTRGQQVTLSCSPISGHRSVSWYQQTPGQGLQFLFEYFSETQRNKGNFPGRFSGRQFSNSRSEMNVSTLELGDSALYLCASSRDRGRETQYFGPGTRLLVL.

The chain recombines TRBV28 with TRBJ1-5; no clear D. V lost 6 bases and J lost 4, with 7 bases in between. CDR1 is MDHEN, CDR2 SYDVKM, per germline. This CDR3 is built from 12 residues. CDR3 DNA sequence: TGTGCCAGCAGGGGAGCTAATCAGCCCCAGCATTTT. Encoded protein: CASRGANQPQHF.

Only a few counts were recorded for this clone. The CDR3 region has the DNA TGCAGCGTTGAGTATGGCGGGAGGCAAGATACGCAGTATTTT. Translation gives CSVEYGGRQDTQYF. The rearrangement uses TRBV29-1 and TRBJ2-3; 8 bases agree with TRBD2. This CDR3 contains 14 residues. After removal of 3 bases from V and 5 bases from J, the junction contained 7 bases not matched to a gene. Germline-derived CDR1 and CDR2 are SQVTM and ANQGSEA.

This clone appeared once. At one end the junction does not follow the germline gene, possibly because of a read error. V is TRBV2 and J is TRBJ2-3; weak D call: TRBD2 (6 bases). The V gene's germline CDR1 is SNHLY and CDR2 FYNNEI. The CDR3 is 10 amino acids. CDR3 sequence reads: CASSNGGLDF. Here the CDR3 DNA reads TGTGCCAGCAGTAATGGGGGGTTGGATTTT.

The rearrangement uses TRBV7-2 and TRBJ1-5; 7 nucleotides match TRBD1. J gave up 5 bases and V 1 base, and 5 bases lay outside the gene matches. The CDR3 runs to 15 residues. From germline, CDR1 is SGHTA and CDR2 FQGNSA. The CDR3 DNA reads TGTGCCAGCAGCTTAGAGGGGGCCCCAGATCAGCCCCAGCATTTT. This gives the protein CASSLEGAPDQPQHF.

The rearrangement joins TRBV4-1 to TRBJ1-5; D gene unclear. V lost 3 bases, J lost 5 bases, and 8 bases lay in between. Germline CDR1 and CDR2: MGHRA and YSYEKL. The CDR3 extends over 13 amino acids. CDR3 protein: CASSHEGYQPQHF. DNA for the CDR3: TGCGCCAGCAGCCATGAGGGATATCAGCCCCAGCATTTT.